The source of this TCR beta chain is a study of T-cell reconstitution after alpha-beta-depleted transplantation in children. Study outcomes and limitations: Alpha-beta T cells present about two months after transplant were reported to originate from several hundred expanded graft clones.

In its sample, this clonotype was seen many times. Its antigen remains unknown. TCRbeta library construction was performed incorporating unique molecular identifiers. TCRdb analysed the PCR reads with MiXCR anew, one entry per CDR3 protein. The top ten clones hold less than 8% of a sample with about 300,000 distinct CDR3 sequences, 9.5% to 13% of them seen once. V lost 5 bases, J lost 1 base, and 7 bases lay in between. The length of the CDR3 is 13 residues. CDR1 is SGHTA and CDR2 is FQGNSA in the germline V gene. V gene TRBV7-2 combines with J gene TRBJ2-3, with D uncertain. This specimen consisted of PBMCs, obtained before TCRalphabeta/CD19-depleted stem cell transplant. The clonotype comes from a boy younger than two with acute myeloid leukemia, due to receive a stem cell transplant. The CDR3 protein is CASSATRTDTQYF. DNA of the CDR3: TGTGCCAGCAGCGCAACGCGCACAGATACGCAGTATTTT.